These 26 T cell receptor beta chains were sequenced from one sample in a study of blood T cell repertoires in COVID-19. The protocol was immunoSEQ multiplex PCR, while the TCRdb copy is restricted to in-frame clones and leaves out a portion. This table holds about 55,000 clones, roughly 90% found once. The sample taken for sequencing was peripheral blood. These receptor sequences come from an elderly man with acute or convalescent COVID-19.

CDR3 sequence reads: CASRGTANYGYTF. The CDR3, as DNA: TGTGCCAGCAGGGGGACAGCTAACTATGGCTACACCTTC. The chain combines TRBV6-5 with TRBJ1-2, with 7 bases that match TRBD1. The CDR3 extends over 13 amino acids. With V trimmed by 6 bases and J by 0 bases, 1 base remained unmatched. Germline-derived CDR1 and CDR2 are MNHEY and SVGAGI.

The chain couples TRBV3-1 (or the pseudogene TRBV3-2) to TRBJ2-2; 8 positions agree with TRBD1. The CDR3 consists of 15 residues. The germline gives CDR1 LGHDT, CDR2 YNNKEL (reference sequence). V shed 6 bases, J shed 4 bases, and the junction held 7 bases outside the gene matches. The CDR3 DNA reads TGTGCCAGCAGAGGACAGGGCTTAGGCACCGGGGAGCTGTTTTTT. This sequence encodes CASRGQGLGTGELFF.

The V and J genes are TRBV9 and TRBJ2-2; 10 nucleotides line up with TRBD2. Germline assignment: CDR1 SGDLS and CDR2 YYNGEE. The CDR3 totals 16 residues. Losses at the gene ends were 0 bases for V and 3 bases for J; bases not matched to a gene: 2. CDR3 coding DNA: TGTGCCAGCAGCGTAGATAGCGGGGGGTACACCGGGGAGCTGTTTTTT. Its translation: CASSVDSGGYTGELFF. Variable domain in full (rest from reference TRBV9 and TRBJ2-2): DSGVTQTPKHLITATGQRVTLRCSPRSGDLSVYWYQQSLDQGLQFLIQYYNGEERAKGNILERFSAQQFPDLHSELNLSSLELGDSALYFCASSVDSGGYTGELFFGEGSRLTVL.

The rearrangement links TRBV11-2 to TRBJ2-6, with 10 bases lining up with TRBD1. Germline V gives CDR1 SGHAT, CDR2 FQNNGV. The CDR3 extends over 17 amino acids. V shed 5 bases, J shed 2 bases, and the junction held 6 bases outside the gene matches. CDR3 DNA: TGTGCCAGCAGCACGGGACAGGGGAGGACTGGGGCCAACGTCCTGACTTTC. Encoded protein: CASSTGQGRTGANVLTF.

J is TRBJ2-7 and V is TRBV15; possibly TRBD2 for D (6 bases). Germline CDR1 reads LNHNV; CDR2 reads YYDKDF (reference sequence). The germline V and J ends were trimmed by 0 bases and 4 bases, with 13 bases remaining between them. The CDR3 consists of 15 residues. CDR3 nucleotide sequence: TGTGCCACCAGCAGAGATACCCTTCGGGGGTACGAGCAGTACTTC. This translates into CATSRDTLRGYEQYF. The full variable domain, in which reference TRBV15 and TRBJ2-7 provide the parts outside the CDR3, is DAMVIQNPRYQVTQFGKPVTLSCSQTLNHNVMYWYQQKSSQAPKLLFHYYDKDFNNEADTPDNFQSRRPNTSFCFLDIRSPGLGDTAMYLCATSRDTLRGYEQYFGPGTRLTVT.

This clone appeared a single time. This chain links TRBV10-1 with TRBJ2-5; no clear D gene. Germline loops: CDR1 WNHNN, CDR2 SYGVQD (reference sequence). The CDR3 sequence is 14 residues long. The V end was cut by 0 bases, the J end by 7 bases, with 12 bases between. The CDR3 spells CASSESSRLGTQYF. CDR3 bases: TGCGCCAGCAGTGAGTCGAGCAGACTGGGGACCCAGTACTTC.

The chain recombines TRBV7-9 with TRBJ1-5; D is uncertain. CDR1 and CDR2 from the germline V gene are SEHNR and FQNEAQ (reference sequence). V was trimmed by 0 bases and J by 4 bases, leaving 7 bases between them. This CDR3 has 14 amino acids. This chain's CDR3 is CASSLAGVNQPQHF. The CDR3 DNA reads TGTGCCAGCAGCTTAGCCGGGGTTAATCAGCCCCAGCATTTT.

The J gene is TRBJ2-1, the V gene TRBV9; 13 positions agree with TRBD2. The CDR3 length is 16 residues. Trimming cost V 2 bases and J 7 bases; bases outside gene matches: 6. Germline V gene sequence: CDR1 SGDLS, CDR2 YYNGEE. The CDR3 here is CASSVSPGLAGNEQFF. The CDR3 DNA reads as TGTGCCAGCAGCGTTTCACCGGGACTAGCGGGAAATGAGCAGTTCTTC. The variable domain in full, with the rest retrieved from reference TRBV9 and TRBJ2-1, is DSGVTQTPKHLITATGQRVTLRCSPRSGDLSVYWYQQSLDQGLQFLIQYYNGEERAKGNILERFSAQQFPDLHSELNLSSLELGDSALYFCASSVSPGLAGNEQFFGPGTRLTVL.

The rearrangement uses TRBV2 and TRBJ1-4; 9 bases agree with TRBD1. Germline V lookup: CDR1 SNHLY, CDR2 FYNNEI. The CDR3 sequence is 14 residues long. Trimming at V came to 6 bases and at J to 8 bases, leaving 7 bases not matched to a gene. The chain's CDR3 is CASSVDRGREKLFF. The CDR3, as DNA: TGTGCCAGCAGCGTGGACAGGGGTAGGGAAAAACTGTTTTTT. Looking up the rest from reference TRBV2 and TRBJ1-4 gives the full variable domain: EPEVTQTPSHQVTQMGQEVILRCVPISNHLYFYWYRQILGQKVEFLVSFYNNEISEKSEIFDDQFSVERPDGSNFTLKIRSTKLEDSAMYFCASSVDRGREKLFFGSGTQLSVL.

This chain connects TRBV7-2 to TRBJ1-2; D may be TRBD1 (5 bases). Germline loops: CDR1 SGHTA, CDR2 FQGNSA. V was clipped by 5 bases and J by 8 bases, with 15 bases between them. The CDR3 has 13 residues. CDR3 DNA: TGTGCCAGCAGCGAACTCCAGGGATGGGGCTACACCTTC. It encodes CASSELQGWGYTF.

This rearrangement joins TRBV18 to TRBJ1-2; D possibly corresponds to TRBD1 (6 bases). The V and J ends lost 5 bases and 4 bases respectively, with 14 bases between them. Per the germline V gene, CDR1 is KGHSH and CDR2 is LQKENI. The CDR3 is 14 amino acids. The DNA of the CDR3 is TGTGCCAGCTCAATTGGGGGCGAGGTCTATGGCTACACCTTC. As protein: CASSIGGEVYGYTF.

The chain couples TRBV9 to TRBJ2-5; 7 bases agree with TRBD1. Germline CDR1 reads SGDLS; CDR2 reads YYNGEE. This CDR3 has 14 amino acids. V gave up 0 bases and J gave up 3 bases; unmatched junction bases: 2. The CDR3: CASSVAGTEETQYF. CDR3 DNA: TGTGCCAGCAGCGTAGCTGGGACAGAAGAGACCCAGTACTTC.

This clone was observed a single time. V and J are TRBV5-1 and TRBJ1-1; 7 nucleotides match TRBD1. After removal of 2 bases from V and 4 bases from J, the junction contained 8 bases not matched to a gene. Per germline, CDR1 SGHRS and CDR2 YFSETQ. The length of the CDR3 is 15 residues. CDR3 sequence: CASSFTQGIGTEAFF. DNA for the CDR3: TGCGCCAGCAGCTTCACACAGGGGATCGGCACTGAAGCTTTCTTT.

The chain couples TRBV5-1 to TRBJ2-7; 8 bases are a match to TRBD1. The CDR3 extends over 14 amino acids. The germline V gene has CDR1 SGHRS and CDR2 YFSETQ. V lost 2 bases to trimming and J lost 2 bases; unmatched junction nucleotides: 3. The CDR3 here is CASSFRTGPYEQYF. The CDR3 nucleotides read TGCGCCAGCAGCTTCCGGACAGGGCCCTACGAGCAGTACTTC.

The chain is built from TRBV19 and TRBJ2-3; D gene uncertain. The V and J ends lost 0 bases and 6 bases respectively, with 16 bases between them. The CDR3 runs to 16 residues. Germline V gene lookup returns CDR1 LNHDA and CDR2 SQIVND (reference sequence). The CDR3 loop reads CASSIDPDQAKDTQYF. CDR3 bases: TGTGCCAGTAGTATAGATCCAGACCAGGCGAAGGATACGCAGTATTTT.

This clone was seen once. The V and J genes are TRBV19 and TRBJ2-7; 8 bases match TRBD1. The CDR3 covers 15 residues. The germline V gene encodes CDR1 LNHDA and CDR2 SQIVND (reference sequence). V dropped 5 bases and J dropped 5; count of bases not matched to a gene: 11. CDR3: CASSLRRGRGDEQYF. Written as DNA, the CDR3 is TGTGCCAGTAGTTTACGCAGGGGGCGCGGAGACGAGCAGTACTTC.

This chain joins TRBV18 and TRBJ1-6; 8 bases fit TRBD1. With V trimmed by 8 bases and J by 8 bases, 8 bases remained unmatched. The CDR3 covers 14 residues. CDR1 is KGHSH, CDR2 LQKENI, per germline. DNA of the CDR3: TGTGCCAGCGCGACAGGGGCTGGGGATTCACCCCTCCACTTT. As protein: CASATGAGDSPLHF. The complete variable domain, with remaining parts taken from reference TRBV18 and TRBJ1-6, reads NAGVMQNPRHLVRRRGQEARLRCSPMKGHSHVYWYRQLPEEGLKFMVYLQKENIIDESGMPKERFSAEFPKEGPSILRIQQVVRGDSAAYFCASATGAGDSPLHFGNGTRLTVT.

The chain has TRBV4-1 and TRBJ2-2; 8 bases are shared with TRBD1. Germline V gene sequence: CDR1 MGHRA, CDR2 YSYEKL. The length of the CDR3 is 15 residues. With V trimmed by 5 bases and J by 4 bases, 6 bases remained unmatched. The CDR3 here is CASSVADRVTGELFF. CDR3 coding DNA: TGCGCCAGCAGCGTCGCGGACAGGGTCACCGGGGAGCTGTTTTTT.

The chain recombines TRBV29-1 with TRBJ2-3; tentatively, D is TRBD1 (6 bases). CDR3 length: 13 amino acids. The V gene's germline CDR1 is SQVTM and CDR2 ANQGSEA. Trimming pared 5 bases from V and 3 bases from J, leaving 12 bases between. CDR3 DNA sequence: TGCAGCGTTTCCCTGAGGGGGACAGATACGCAGTATTTT. This gives the protein CSVSLRGTDTQYF.

The chain is built from TRBV18 and TRBJ1-1; the D is unclear. V was clipped by 6 bases and J by 1 base, with 9 bases between them. Looked up from germline, CDR1 is KGHSH and CDR2 is LQKENI. The length of the CDR3 is 13 residues. The DNA for the CDR3 is TGTGCCAGCTCGCCGCAGGCGAACACTGAAGCTTTCTTT. Translated, it gives CASSPQANTEAFF.

The V call is TRBV30, the J call TRBJ1-2, with a possible D match to TRBD1 (5 bases). Germline CDR1 GTSNPN, CDR2 SVGIG (reference sequence). CDR3 length: 13 amino acids. V was clipped by 0 bases and J by 8 bases, with 13 bases between them. CDR3 in amino acids: CAWSVMTVGGYTF. Written as DNA, the CDR3 is TGTGCCTGGAGTGTAATGACAGTAGGGGGCTACACCTTC. Supplemented by reference TRBV30 and TRBJ1-2, the full variable domain reads SQTIHQWPATLVQPVGSPLSLECTVEGTSNPNLYWYRQAAGRGLQLLFYSVGIGQISSEVPQNLSASRPQDRQFILSSKKLLLSDSGFYLCAWSVMTVGGYTFGSGTRLTVV.

J is TRBJ2-3 and V is TRBV18; TRBD1 matches at 7 bases. Per germline, CDR1 KGHSH and CDR2 LQKENI. The CDR3 covers 17 residues. V shed 1 base and J 3 bases; nucleotides not matched to a gene: 10. The CDR3 protein is CASSPLLTGVGTDTQYF. Written as DNA, the CDR3 is TGTGCCAGCTCACCACTTCTCACAGGGGTGGGGACAGATACGCAGTATTTT.

V usage is TRBV25-1 and J usage is TRBJ2-2, with unresolved D. This CDR3 has 13 amino acids. The V end was cut by 3 bases, the J end by 5 bases, with 7 bases between. Germline V gene data show CDR1 as MGHDK and CDR2 as SYGVNS. The DNA of the CDR3 is TGTGCCAGCAGTGATTCCCCAACCGGGGAGCTGTTTTTT. Translation gives CASSDSPTGELFF. Filled out from reference TRBV25-1 and TRBJ2-2, the complete variable domain reads EADIYQTPRYLVIGTGKKITLECSQTMGHDKMYWYQQDPGMELHLIHYSYGVNSTEKGDLSSESTVSRIRTEHFPLTLESARPSHTSQYLCASSDSPTGELFFGEGSRLTVL.

There are a few counts of this clone. This rearrangement joins TRBV2 to TRBJ2-1; no firm D call. The CDR3 sequence is 11 residues long. The V end was cut by 7 bases, the J end by 8 bases, with 9 bases between. CDR1 and CDR2 (germline): SNHLY, FYNNEI. CDR3: CASKYRDEQFF. The CDR3 DNA sequence: TGTGCCAGCAAATATCGCGATGAGCAGTTCTTC.

The chain uses TRBV5-1 and TRBJ2-2, with D perhaps matching TRBD2 (6 bases). From germline, CDR1 is SGHRS and CDR2 YFSETQ. This CDR3 has 15 amino acids. V lost 3 bases, J lost 4 bases, and 13 bases lay in between. CDR3 sequence (DNA): TGCGCCAGCAGCTCCCCGGGACTTTTCACCGGGGAGCTGTTTTTT. Amino acids: CASSSPGLFTGELFF.

This clone was counted only a few times. J is TRBJ1-4 and V is TRBV2; D is perhaps TRBD1 (6 bases). V gave up 6 bases and J gave up 4 bases, with 9 bases separating them. In germline, CDR1 is SNHLY, CDR2 FYNNEI. The CDR3 is 13 residues long. In DNA form, the CDR3 reads TGTGCCAGCAGAGGACAGAGTAATGAAAAACTGTTTTTT. Amino acids: CASRGQSNEKLFF.